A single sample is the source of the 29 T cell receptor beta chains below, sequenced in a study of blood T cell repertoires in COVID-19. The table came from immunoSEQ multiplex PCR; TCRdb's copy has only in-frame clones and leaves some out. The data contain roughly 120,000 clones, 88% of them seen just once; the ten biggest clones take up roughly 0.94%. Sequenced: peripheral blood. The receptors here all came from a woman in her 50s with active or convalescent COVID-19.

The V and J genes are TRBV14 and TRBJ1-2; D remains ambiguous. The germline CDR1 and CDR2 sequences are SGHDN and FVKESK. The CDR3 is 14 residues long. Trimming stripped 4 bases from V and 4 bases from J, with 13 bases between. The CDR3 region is CASSLSGSFYGYTF. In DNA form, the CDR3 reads TGTGCCAGCAGCCTGTCCGGGAGCTTCTATGGCTACACCTTC.

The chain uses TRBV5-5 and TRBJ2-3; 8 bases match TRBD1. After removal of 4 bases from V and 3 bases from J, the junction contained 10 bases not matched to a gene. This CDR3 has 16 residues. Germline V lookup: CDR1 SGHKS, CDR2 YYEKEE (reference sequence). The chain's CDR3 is CASSRQTGDYTDTQYF. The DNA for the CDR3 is TGTGCCAGCAGCCGCCAGACAGGGGATTATACAGATACGCAGTATTTT. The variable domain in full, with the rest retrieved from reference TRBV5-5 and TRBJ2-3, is DAGVTQSPTHLIKTRGQQVTLRCSPISGHKSVSWYQQVLGQGPQFIFQYYEKEERGRGNFPDRFSARQFPNYSSELNVNALLLGDSALYLCASSRQTGDYTDTQYFGPGTRLTVL.

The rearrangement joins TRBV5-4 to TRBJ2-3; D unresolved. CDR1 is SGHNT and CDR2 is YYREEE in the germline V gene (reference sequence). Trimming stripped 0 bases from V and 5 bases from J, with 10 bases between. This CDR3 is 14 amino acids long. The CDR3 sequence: CASSLGQMEDTQYF. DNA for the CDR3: TGTGCCAGCAGCTTGGGACAAATGGAAGATACGCAGTATTTT.

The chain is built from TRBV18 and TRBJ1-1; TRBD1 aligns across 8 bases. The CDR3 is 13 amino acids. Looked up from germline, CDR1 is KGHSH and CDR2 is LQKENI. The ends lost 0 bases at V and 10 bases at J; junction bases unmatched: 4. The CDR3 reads CASSPPGQDRAFF. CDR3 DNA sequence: TGTGCCAGCTCACCACCGGGACAGGACCGAGCTTTCTTT.

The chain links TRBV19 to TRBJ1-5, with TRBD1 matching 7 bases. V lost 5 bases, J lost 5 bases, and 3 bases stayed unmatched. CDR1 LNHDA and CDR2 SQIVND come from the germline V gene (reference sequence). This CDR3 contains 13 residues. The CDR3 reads CASSWDSYQPQHF. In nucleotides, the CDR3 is TGTGCCAGTAGTTGGGACAGTTATCAGCCCCAGCATTTT.

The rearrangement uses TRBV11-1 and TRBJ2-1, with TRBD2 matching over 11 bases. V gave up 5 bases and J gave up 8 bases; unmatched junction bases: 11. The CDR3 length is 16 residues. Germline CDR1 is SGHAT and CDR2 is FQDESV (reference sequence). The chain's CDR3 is CASSRLAGYMSDEQFF. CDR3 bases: TGTGCCAGCAGCCGACTAGCGGGATATATGTCGGATGAGCAGTTCTTC.

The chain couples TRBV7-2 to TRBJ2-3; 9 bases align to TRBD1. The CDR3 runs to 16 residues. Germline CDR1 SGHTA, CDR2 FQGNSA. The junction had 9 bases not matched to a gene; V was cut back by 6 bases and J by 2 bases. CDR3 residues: CASSHGTGYATDTQYF. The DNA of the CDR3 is TGTGCCAGCAGTCACGGGACAGGGTACGCCACAGATACGCAGTATTTT.

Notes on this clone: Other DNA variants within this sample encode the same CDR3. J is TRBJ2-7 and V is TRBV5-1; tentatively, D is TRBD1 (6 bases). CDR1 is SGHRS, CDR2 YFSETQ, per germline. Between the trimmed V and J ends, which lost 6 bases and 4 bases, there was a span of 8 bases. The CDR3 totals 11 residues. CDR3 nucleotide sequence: TGCGCCAGCAAGGGGGAGTACGAGCAGTACTTC. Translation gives CASKGEYEQYF.

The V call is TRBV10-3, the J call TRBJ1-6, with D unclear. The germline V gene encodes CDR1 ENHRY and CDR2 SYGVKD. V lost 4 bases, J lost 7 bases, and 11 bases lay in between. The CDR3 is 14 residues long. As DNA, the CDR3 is TGTGCCATCAGTGCCAGGATCTCCAATTCACCCCTCCACTTT. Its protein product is CAISARISNSPLHF.

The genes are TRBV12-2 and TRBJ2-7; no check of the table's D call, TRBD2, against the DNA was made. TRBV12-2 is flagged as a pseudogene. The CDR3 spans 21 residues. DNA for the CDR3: TGTGCAAGTCGCTTAGCGCCCGGGGGGGAGGGAGAAGGGACTACGATCTACGAGCAGTACTTC. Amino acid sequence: CASRLAPGGEGEGTTIYEQYF.

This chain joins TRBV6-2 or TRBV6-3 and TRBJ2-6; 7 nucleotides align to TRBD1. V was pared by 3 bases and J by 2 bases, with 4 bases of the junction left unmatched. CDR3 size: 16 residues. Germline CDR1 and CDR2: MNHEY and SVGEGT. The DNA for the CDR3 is TGTGCCAGCAGTTATCGTGACAGGGCTGGGGCCAACGTCCTGACTTTC. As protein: CASSYRDRAGANVLTF.

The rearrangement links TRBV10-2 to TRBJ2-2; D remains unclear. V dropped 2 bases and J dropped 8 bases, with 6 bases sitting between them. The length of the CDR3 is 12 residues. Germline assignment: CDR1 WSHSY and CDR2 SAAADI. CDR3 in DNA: TGCGCCAGCAGTGAGATTTCGGGGGAGCTGTTTTTT. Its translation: CASSEISGELFF.

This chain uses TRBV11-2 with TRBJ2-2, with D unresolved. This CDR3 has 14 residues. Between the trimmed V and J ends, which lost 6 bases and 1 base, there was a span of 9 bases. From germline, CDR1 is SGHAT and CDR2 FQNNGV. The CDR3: CASRPDWNTGELFF. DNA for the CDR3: TGTGCCAGCAGACCCGACTGGAACACCGGGGAGCTGTTTTTT.

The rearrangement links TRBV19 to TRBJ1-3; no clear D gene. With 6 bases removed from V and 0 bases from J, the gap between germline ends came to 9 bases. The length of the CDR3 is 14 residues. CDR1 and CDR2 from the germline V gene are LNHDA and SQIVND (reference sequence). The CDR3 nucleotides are TGTGCCAGTAGGTACAGTAGCTCTGGAAACACCATATATTTT. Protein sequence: CASRYSSSGNTIYF.

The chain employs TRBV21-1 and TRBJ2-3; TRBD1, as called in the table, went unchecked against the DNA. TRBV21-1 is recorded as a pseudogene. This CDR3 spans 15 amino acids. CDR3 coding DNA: TGTGCCAGCACCCCCTCGGACAGGGGACCAGATACGCAGTATTTT. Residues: CASTPSDRGPDTQYF.

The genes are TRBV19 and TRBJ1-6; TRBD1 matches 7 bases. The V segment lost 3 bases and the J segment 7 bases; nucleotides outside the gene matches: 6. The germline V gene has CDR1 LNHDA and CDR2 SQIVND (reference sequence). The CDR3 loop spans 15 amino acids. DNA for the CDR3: TGTGCCAGTAGTATGGGCCGGGACAGCAATTCACCCCTCCACTTT. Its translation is CASSMGRDSNSPLHF.

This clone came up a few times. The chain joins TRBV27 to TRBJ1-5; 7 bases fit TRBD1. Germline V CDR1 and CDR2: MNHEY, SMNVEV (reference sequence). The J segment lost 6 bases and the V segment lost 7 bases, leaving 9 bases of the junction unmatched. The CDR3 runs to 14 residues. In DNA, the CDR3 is TGTGCCAGCAAAAAACAGGGGTTCGGTCAGCCCCAGCATTTT. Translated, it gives CASKKQGFGQPQHF.

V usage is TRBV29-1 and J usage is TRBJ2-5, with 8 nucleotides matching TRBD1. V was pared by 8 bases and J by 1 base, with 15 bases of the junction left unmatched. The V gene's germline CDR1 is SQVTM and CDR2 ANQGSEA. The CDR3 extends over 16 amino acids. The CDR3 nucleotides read TGCAGCCTTGTACCCCAGGGGGCAGGGAGCCAAGAGACCCAGTACTTC. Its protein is CSLVPQGAGSQETQYF. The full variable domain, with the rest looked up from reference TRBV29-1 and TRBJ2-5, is SAVISQKPSRDICQRGTSLTIQCQVDSQVTMMFWYRQQPGQSLTLIATANQGSEATYESGFVIDKFPISRPNLTFSTLTVSNMSPEDSSIYLCSLVPQGAGSQETQYFGPGTRLLVL.

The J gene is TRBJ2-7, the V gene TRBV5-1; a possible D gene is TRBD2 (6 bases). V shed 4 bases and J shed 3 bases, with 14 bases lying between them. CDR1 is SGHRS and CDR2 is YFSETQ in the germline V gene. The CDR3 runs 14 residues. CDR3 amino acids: CASSAGTGDYEQYF. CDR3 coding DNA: TGCGCCAGCAGCGCCGGGACGGGGGACTACGAGCAGTACTTC.

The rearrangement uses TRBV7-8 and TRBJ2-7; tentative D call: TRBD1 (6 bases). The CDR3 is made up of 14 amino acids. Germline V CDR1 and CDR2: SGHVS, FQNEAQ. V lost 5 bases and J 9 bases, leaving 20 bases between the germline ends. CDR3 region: CASSTPDSPQGQYF. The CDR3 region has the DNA TGTGCCAGCAGCACTCCGGACAGTCCTCAGGGGCAGTACTTC.

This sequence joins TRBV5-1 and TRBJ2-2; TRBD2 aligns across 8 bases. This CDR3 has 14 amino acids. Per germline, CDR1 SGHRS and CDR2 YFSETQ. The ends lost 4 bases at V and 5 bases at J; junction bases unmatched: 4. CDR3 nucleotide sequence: TGCGCCAGCAGCCTTAGCGGGAATACCGGGGAGCTGTTTTTT. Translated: CASSLSGNTGELFF. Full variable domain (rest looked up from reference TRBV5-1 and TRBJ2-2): KAGVTQTPRYLIKTRGQQVTLSCSPISGHRSVSWYQQTPGQGLQFLFEYFSETQRNKGNFPGRFSGRQFSNSRSEMNVSTLELGDSALYLCASSLSGNTGELFFGEGSRLTVL.

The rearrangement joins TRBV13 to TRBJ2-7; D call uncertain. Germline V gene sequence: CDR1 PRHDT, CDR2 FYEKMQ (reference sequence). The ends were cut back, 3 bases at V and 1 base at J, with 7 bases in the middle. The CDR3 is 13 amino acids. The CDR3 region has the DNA TGTGCCAGCAGCTTGGGCAGTTCCTACGAGCAGTACTTC. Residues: CASSLGSSYEQYF.

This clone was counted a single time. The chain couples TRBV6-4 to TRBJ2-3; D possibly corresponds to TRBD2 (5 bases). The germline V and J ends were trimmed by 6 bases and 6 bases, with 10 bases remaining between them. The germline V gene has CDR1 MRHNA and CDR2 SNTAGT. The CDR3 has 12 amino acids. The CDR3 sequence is CASRLTRDTQYF. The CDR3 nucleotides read TGTGCCAGCAGACTAACTAGGGATACGCAGTATTTT.

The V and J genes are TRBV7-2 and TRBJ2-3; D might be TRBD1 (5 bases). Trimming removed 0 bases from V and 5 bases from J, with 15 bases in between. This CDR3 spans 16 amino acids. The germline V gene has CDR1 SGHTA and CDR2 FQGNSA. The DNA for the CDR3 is TGTGCCAGCAGCTTAGCGCGCACAATGGGGCGAGATACGCAGTATTTT. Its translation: CASSLARTMGRDTQYF.

The CDR3 DNA is TGTGCCACCGAGGGGGCCGGGGAGCTGTTTTTT. The encoded protein is CATEGAGELFF. V and J are TRBV24-1 and TRBJ2-2, with D perhaps matching TRBD1 (6 bases). The CDR3 length is 11 residues. Germline V gene sequence: CDR1 KGHDR, CDR2 SFDVKD. Trimming removed 9 bases from V and 6 bases from J, with 7 bases in between.

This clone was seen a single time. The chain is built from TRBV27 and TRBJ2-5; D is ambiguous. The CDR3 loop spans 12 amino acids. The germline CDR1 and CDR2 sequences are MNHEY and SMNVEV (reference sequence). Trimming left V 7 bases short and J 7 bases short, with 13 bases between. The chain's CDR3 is CASTRIKPTQYF. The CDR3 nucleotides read TGTGCCAGCACCCGCATCAAGCCGACCCAGTACTTC.

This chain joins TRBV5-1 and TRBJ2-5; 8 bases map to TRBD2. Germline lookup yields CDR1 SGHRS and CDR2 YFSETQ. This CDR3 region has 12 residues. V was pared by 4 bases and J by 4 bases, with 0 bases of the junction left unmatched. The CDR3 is CASSREGETQYF. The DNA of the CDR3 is TGCGCCAGCAGCCGGGAGGGAGAGACCCAGTACTTC.

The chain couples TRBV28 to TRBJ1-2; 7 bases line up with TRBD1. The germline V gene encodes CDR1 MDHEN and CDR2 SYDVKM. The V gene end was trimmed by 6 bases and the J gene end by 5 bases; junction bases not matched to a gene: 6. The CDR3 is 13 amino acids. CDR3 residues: CASSIGQAYGYTF. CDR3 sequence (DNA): TGTGCCAGCAGCATCGGACAGGCTTATGGCTACACCTTC.

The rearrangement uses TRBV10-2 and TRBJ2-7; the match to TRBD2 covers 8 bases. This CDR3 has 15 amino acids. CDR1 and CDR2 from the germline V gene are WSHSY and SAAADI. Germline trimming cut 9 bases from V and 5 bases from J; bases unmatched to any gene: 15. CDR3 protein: CASGSRGSGSHEQYF. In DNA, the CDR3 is TGCGCCAGTGGGTCCCGGGGGAGCGGGAGCCACGAGCAGTACTTC.